This is a list of T cell receptor beta chains from one sample in a study of Graves' ophthalmopathy and Graves' hyperthyroidism. One entry per CDR3 protein, called by TCRdb with MiXCR from the multiplex PCR reads. Found here are roughly 610,000 distinct CDR3 sequences, 22% of them singletons; the top ten hold roughly 7.4%. Specimen: peripheral blood. The receptors derive from a woman younger than 35 with stable Graves' hyperthyroidism. Some clones in this sample may be carry-over from other donors' samples. Each CDR3 is given with its conserved first and last residue. The order of the fields is clone size, D gene, V gene, J gene, CDR3 DNA, CDR3 protein. The D gene is left open where the match is weak. Clone size, where shown, is once, few, many, or a class for clones that have expanded.

clone size: few; D gene: .; V gene: TRBV3-1; J gene: TRBJ1-1; CDR3 DNA: TGTGCCAGCAGCCCCCCCGGGGCAGGGCTGTATGGCACTGAAGCTTTCTTT; CDR3 protein: CASSPPGAGLYGTEAFF
clone size: few; D gene: .; V gene: TRBV18; J gene: TRBJ1-2; CDR3 DNA: TGTGCCAGCTCACCCACAGAGAAGGCTAACTATGGCTACACCTTC; CDR3 protein: CASSPTEKANYGYTF
clone size: once; D gene: .; V gene: TRBV4-1; J gene: TRBJ2-2; CDR3 DNA: TGCGCCAGCAGCCAGTCGAGGGGTTTATATGGCACCGGGGAGCTGTTTTTT; CDR3 protein: CASSQSRGLYGTGELFF
clone size: once; D gene: .; V gene: TRBV2; J gene: TRBJ2-2; CDR3 DNA: TGTGCCAGCAGGGGGACGGGGCAGAACACCGGGGAGCTGTTTTTT; CDR3 protein: CASRGTGQNTGELFF
clone size: .; D gene: TRBD2; V gene: TRBV2; J gene: TRBJ2-5; CDR3 DNA: TGTGCCAGCAGTGAGGGGACTAGCGGGGGGACCCAGTACTTC; CDR3 protein: CASSEGTSGGTQYF
clone size: .; D gene: TRBD2; V gene: TRBV30; J gene: TRBJ2-7; CDR3 DNA: TGTGCCTGGACGGGGGGAGACTACTACGAGCAGTACTTC; CDR3 protein: CAWTGGDYYEQYF
clone size: .; D gene: .; V gene: TRBV6-5; J gene: TRBJ2-5; CDR3 DNA: TGTGCCAGCAGTTCGACTTATCGCGGCAGGGAGACCCAGTACTTC; CDR3 protein: CASSSTYRGRETQYF
clone size: many; D gene: .; V gene: TRBV28; J gene: TRBJ2-5; CDR3 DNA: TGTGCCAGCAGTTCACCGGGACTCCCGGGGGAGACCCAGTACTTC; CDR3 protein: CASSSPGLPGETQYF
clone size: many; D gene: .; V gene: TRBV15; J gene: TRBJ2-5; CDR3 DNA: TGTGCCACCAGGGACCGGGCCCGGTTGGGGGAGACCCAGTACTTC; CDR3 protein: CATRDRARLGETQYF
clone size: .; D gene: .; V gene: TRBV28; J gene: TRBJ1-3; CDR3 DNA: TGTGCCAGCACCCAAATGACGGTGGCAGGAAACACCATATATTTT; CDR3 protein: CASTQMTVAGNTIYF
clone size: many; D gene: .; V gene: TRBV7-8; J gene: TRBJ1-5; CDR3 DNA: TGTGCCAGCAGCTTTCTCGGGGTGGGCAATCAGCCCCAGCATTTT; CDR3 protein: CASSFLGVGNQPQHF
clone size: many; D gene: .; V gene: TRBV7-8; J gene: TRBJ2-7; CDR3 DNA: TGTGCCAGCAGCTTAGATTTCGACGAGCAGTACTTC; CDR3 protein: CASSLDFDEQYF
clone size: few; D gene: .; V gene: TRBV11-2; J gene: TRBJ2-3; CDR3 DNA: TGTGCCAGCAGCTTAGTGGTAGATACGCAGTATTTT; CDR3 protein: CASSLVVDTQYF
clone size: .; D gene: .; V gene: TRBV10-2; J gene: TRBJ2-7; CDR3 DNA: TGCGCCAGCAGTCGAACAGGGTCCACGGAGGAGCAGTACTTC; CDR3 protein: CASSRTGSTEEQYF
clone size: many; D gene: .; V gene: TRBV30; J gene: TRBJ1-5; CDR3 DNA: TGTGCCAGCGGACGGTTCAATCAGCCCCAGCATTTT; CDR3 protein: CASGRFNQPQHF
clone size: many; D gene: .; V gene: TRBV9; J gene: TRBJ2-5; CDR3 DNA: TGTGCCAGCAGCGAAGGAGGGGGGACAGAGACCCAGTACTTC; CDR3 protein: CASSEGGGTETQYF
clone size: .; D gene: .; V gene: TRBV6-2/TRBV6-3; J gene: TRBJ1-5; CDR3 DNA: TGTGCCAGCAGCCGCCCGGGCTGGGATAGCAATCAGCCCCAGCATTTT; CDR3 protein: CASSRPGWDSNQPQHF
clone size: .; D gene: TRBD1; V gene: TRBV6-2/TRBV6-3; J gene: TRBJ1-2; CDR3 DNA: TGTGCCAGCACCGAGACAGGGCCGCTCTATGGCTACACCTTC; CDR3 protein: CASTETGPLYGYTF
clone size: many; D gene: TRBD2; V gene: TRBV12-3/TRBV12-4; J gene: TRBJ2-5; CDR3 DNA: TGTGCCAGCAGTTTAGGAGAGCTAGCGGGGGAAGAGACCCAGTACTTC; CDR3 protein: CASSLGELAGEETQYF
clone size: many; D gene: .; V gene: TRBV5-1; J gene: TRBJ2-7; CDR3 DNA: TGCGCCAGCAGCTTGGACTTGTATTCCCTCGAGCAGTACTTC; CDR3 protein: CASSLDLYSLEQYF
clone size: many; D gene: .; V gene: TRBV7-8; J gene: TRBJ2-2; CDR3 DNA: TGTGCCAGCACCTTGTTCCGGGACGGGGAGCTGTTTTTT; CDR3 protein: CASTLFRDGELFF
clone size: many; D gene: .; V gene: TRBV11-2; J gene: TRBJ1-5; CDR3 DNA: TGTGCCAGCAGCTTTACCCCACCGGGTTATAATCAGCCCCAGCATTTT; CDR3 protein: CASSFTPPGYNQPQHF
clone size: .; D gene: .; V gene: TRBV6-1; J gene: TRBJ1-1; CDR3 DNA: TGTGCCAGCAGTAGGGACAATCAAATTGAAGCTTTCTTT; CDR3 protein: CASSRDNQIEAFF
clone size: .; D gene: .; V gene: TRBV24-1; J gene: TRBJ2-5; CDR3 DNA: TGTGCCACCAGTCACGACTTCCAAGAGACCCAGTACTTC; CDR3 protein: CATSHDFQETQYF
clone size: .; D gene: .; V gene: TRBV11-2; J gene: TRBJ1-6; CDR3 DNA: TGTGCCAGCAGCTTCCACACCTTTGGTAATTCACCCCTCCACTTT; CDR3 protein: CASSFHTFGNSPLHF
clone size: .; D gene: TRBD2; V gene: TRBV5-5; J gene: TRBJ2-4; CDR3 DNA: TGTGCCAGCAGCTTTGGGGGGGTGGCGGGAGGGAGAGACATTAAGTACTTC; CDR3 protein: CASSFGGVAGGRDIKYF
clone size: .; D gene: .; V gene: TRBV28; J gene: TRBJ1-1; CDR3 DNA: TGTGCCAGCACGACAGTTTTGGTCACTGAAGCTTTCTTT; CDR3 protein: CASTTVLVTEAFF